A single sample is the source of the 10 T cell receptor beta chains below, sequenced in a study of blood T cell repertoires in COVID-19. Data came from immunoSEQ multiplex PCR; TCRdb stores just in-frame clones and leaves some out. The repertoire holds hundreds of thousands of clones, around 84% seen once, with about 1% in the top ten. Sequences were obtained from peripheral blood. These receptors were collected from a man in his forties or fifties with acute or convalescent COVID-19.

This sequence joins TRBV18 and TRBJ1-1, with D possibly TRBD1 on 6 matching bases. V dropped 8 bases and J dropped 4 bases, with 11 bases sitting between them. There are 12 residues in the CDR3. Looked up from germline, CDR1 is KGHSH and CDR2 is LQKENI. DNA of the CDR3: TGTGCCAGCAAATCAGGGGCCACTGAAGCTTTCTTT. Translated: CASKSGATEAFF.

This sequence joins TRBV6-2 or TRBV6-3 and TRBJ1-2, with 8 bases lining up with TRBD1. V gave up 0 bases and J gave up 6 bases; unmatched junction bases: 6. This CDR3 spans 15 amino acids. Germline lookup yields CDR1 MNHEY and CDR2 SVGEGT. CDR3 DNA sequence: TGTGCCAGCAGTTACTCCGGGACAGGTCGGGATGGCTACACCTTC. Protein sequence: CASSYSGTGRDGYTF.

The rearrangement joins TRBV11-1 to TRBJ2-7; 10 positions agree with TRBD1. Germline CDR1 is SGHAT and CDR2 is FQDESV (reference sequence). With 8 bases clipped from V and 6 bases from J, the junction kept 7 bases outside the gene matches. This CDR3 has 13 residues. CDR3 amino acids: CASLQTGGLEQYF. The CDR3 DNA reads as TGTGCCAGCTTGCAGACAGGGGGCCTCGAGCAGTACTTC.

There are a few counts of this clone. V is TRBV14 and J is TRBJ1-4; D is undetermined. The V gene's germline CDR1 is SGHDN and CDR2 FVKESK. This CDR3 region has 15 residues. Trimming took 1 base from V and 4 from J, leaving 10 bases between them. The DNA of the CDR3 is TGTGCCAGCAGCCAAGGCTACAGCCTTAATGAAAAACTGTTTTTT. This gives the protein CASSQGYSLNEKLFF.

The chain joins TRBV5-4 to TRBJ1-2, with a tentative D call TRBD1 (5 bases). V lost 4 bases and J 8 bases, leaving 27 bases between the germline ends. The CDR3 is made up of 17 amino acids. Germline-derived CDR1 and CDR2 are SGHNT and YYREEE (reference sequence). This chain's CDR3 is CASSRPLGTANLEGYTF. CDR3 bases: TGTGCCAGCAGCCGCCCTTTGGGGACTGCCAATTTGGAGGGCTACACCTTC. The whole variable domain, remainder taken from reference TRBV5-4 and TRBJ1-2, is ETGVTQSPTHLIKTRGQQVTLRCSSQSGHNTVSWYQQALGQGPQFIFQYYREEENGRGNFPPRFSGLQFPNYSSELNVNALELDDSALYLCASSRPLGTANLEGYTFGSGTRLTVV.

This chain connects TRBV18 to TRBJ1-2, with unresolved D. Per the germline V gene, CDR1 is KGHSH and CDR2 is LQKENI. V lost 6 bases to trimming and J lost 2 bases, with 10 bases between them. This CDR3 is built from 13 residues. CDR3 in amino acids: CASSTEQNYGYTF. CDR3 coding DNA: TGTGCCAGCTCTACCGAACAGAACTATGGCTACACCTTC.

The rearrangement uses TRBV13 and TRBJ2-7; TRBD2 is a possible D gene (6 bases). V was pared by 5 bases and J by 7 bases, with 27 bases between. The germline CDR1 and CDR2 sequences are PRHDT and FYEKMQ (reference sequence). This CDR3 spans 17 amino acids. The CDR3, as DNA: TGTGCCAGCAGCAACACCGACCGACAAGGAGGGCAGGGAGAGCAGTACTTC. Residues: CASSNTDRQGGQGEQYF.

The table lists this clone with a count of one. The V gene is TRBV9, the J gene TRBJ2-1; D may be TRBD2 (6 bases). Germline V gene sequence: CDR1 SGDLS, CDR2 YYNGEE. The CDR3 is made up of 15 amino acids. The V gene lost 2 bases and the J gene lost 4 bases, with 13 bases spanning the gap. DNA for the CDR3: TGTGCCAGCAGCGTGGGTCGGGAGCTTTACAATGAGCAGTTCTTC. Its translation is CASSVGRELYNEQFF.

This clone appeared once. The chain employs TRBV3-1 (or the pseudogene TRBV3-2) and TRBJ2-3, with 9 bases fitting TRBD2. The CDR3 loop spans 16 amino acids. Unmatched junction bases numbered 2, after V lost 1 base and J lost 0 bases. CDR1 and CDR2 from the germline V gene are LGHDT and YNNKEL (reference sequence). Written as DNA, the CDR3 is TGTGCCAGCAGCCAAGGACTAGCGGAAAGCACAGATACGCAGTATTTT. This translates into CASSQGLAESTDTQYF.

This clone was found a few times. V usage is TRBV7-9 and J usage is TRBJ2-7, with D perhaps matching TRBD1 (5 bases). Germline CDR1 and CDR2: SEHNR and FQNEAQ (reference sequence). V gave up 5 bases and J gave up 6 bases, with 11 bases separating them. This CDR3 is 12 amino acids long. The CDR3 DNA sequence: TGTGCCAGCAGCCCAGACAGTACCGAGCAGTACTTC. Translated: CASSPDSTEQYF.